The 2 T cell receptor beta chains given below trace back to one sample, sequenced in a study of Ad26.COV2.S vaccination and SARS-CoV-2 variants. The method was immunoSEQ multiplex PCR; TCRdb's version includes in-frame clones alone and lacks a portion of them. The table records 440,000 or so clones, about 90% of them present only once. The treatment here: over 15 received Ad26.COV2.S at low or high dose, single or two shots; about 5 received placebo; per-sample allocation not given. The study sampled participants on day 63 after the first vaccine or placebo injection. The sequences come from peripheral blood, collected in a trial of Ad26.COV2.S vaccine versus placebo. The source of these receptors is a person between 18 and 59 years old who received the Ad26.COV2.S COVID-19 vaccine or a placebo.

The rearrangement joins TRBV7-2 to TRBJ1-1; possibly TRBD1 for D (5 bases). V lost 2 bases, J lost 4 bases, and 11 bases lay in between. The CDR3 loop spans 14 amino acids. Looked up from germline, CDR1 is SGHTA and CDR2 is FQGNSA. Here the CDR3 DNA reads TGTGCCAGCAGCTTAAAGCAGGGAATCACTGAAGCTTTCTTT. Amino acids: CASSLKQGITEAFF.

Only one count was recorded for this clone. The CDR3 is CASSLAERSIYGYTF. The CDR3 nucleotides are TGTGCCAGCAGCTTAGCCGAAAGGTCAATCTATGGCTACACCTTC. The chain recombines TRBV11-3 with TRBJ1-2; no clear D gene. Per the germline V gene, CDR1 is SGHNT and CDR2 is YENEEA. V was shortened by 1 base and J by 4 bases, with 13 bases between the two germline ends. The length of the CDR3 is 15 residues.